The 24 T cell receptor beta chains presented below share a single source sample, sequenced in a study of shared clonotypes between healthy human individuals. Sequencing was performed with immunoSEQ multiplex PCR; in TCRdb, only in-frame clones are kept and a portion is missing. The sample holds about 340,000 clones, less than 85% seen once. Source material: memory CD4+ T cells sorted from blood. The sample's subset: CD45RA-negative fraction. The receptors derive from a man aged 30 to 39 in good health.

The chain uses TRBV5-4 and TRBJ1-2, with D maybe TRBD1 (5 bases). Germline V gene lookup returns CDR1 SGHNT and CDR2 YYREEE (reference sequence). The CDR3 runs 14 residues. Between the trimmed V and J ends, which lost 3 bases and 0 bases, there was a span of 9 bases. The CDR3 DNA is TGTGCCAGCAGCTCGGGGCCGGCTAACTATGGCTACACCTTC. Translation gives CASSSGPANYGYTF.

This rearrangement joins TRBV4-2 to TRBJ2-6; D unclear. The CDR3 totals 18 residues. Germline V gene sequence: CDR1 LGHNA, CDR2 YNFKEQ. Trimming took off 1 base at V and 0 bases at J, with 13 bases between the two ends. The DNA for the CDR3 is TGTGCCAGCAGCCAAGTTGGCAGGCCAAGCTCTGGGGCCAACGTCCTGACTTTC. Amino acids: CASSQVGRPSSGANVLTF.

This sequence joins TRBV28 and TRBJ2-7, with 7 bases identical to TRBD2. Germline CDR1 reads MDHEN; CDR2 reads SYDVKM. The CDR3 has 12 amino acids. Trimming removed 6 bases from V and 6 bases from J; junction bases left unmatched: 5. The chain's CDR3 is CASRTVAGEQYF. Here the CDR3 DNA reads TGTGCCAGCAGGACAGTAGCGGGCGAGCAGTACTTC.

This clone appeared a single time. The rearrangement joins TRBV11-3 to TRBJ2-5; TRBD2 matches 7 bases. There are 15 residues in the CDR3. Germline V gives CDR1 SGHNT, CDR2 YENEEA. Trimming cost V 1 base and J 4 bases; bases outside gene matches: 6. Written as DNA, the CDR3 is TGTGCCAGCAGCTTAGGCGGGAGAGGTGGAGAGACCCAGTACTTC. This sequence encodes CASSLGGRGGETQYF.

This chain links TRBV7-9 with TRBJ2-1; D might be TRBD2 (6 bases). V lost 5 bases, J lost 0 bases, and 11 bases lay in between. Per the germline V gene, CDR1 is SEHNR and CDR2 is FQNEAQ (reference sequence). The CDR3 totals 15 residues. The CDR3 bases are TGTGCCAGCAGCCATGGAGGGCCCTCCTACAATGAGCAGTTCTTC. Its translation: CASSHGGPSYNEQFF.

The V and J genes are TRBV25-1 and TRBJ2-4; 9 bases agree with TRBD1. Germline lookup yields CDR1 MGHDK and CDR2 SYGVNS. V shed 3 bases and J 3 bases; nucleotides not matched to a gene: 3. CDR3 size: 15 residues. For the CDR3, the DNA is TGTGCCAGCAGTGAGACAGGGGGTCGCAAAAACATTCAGTACTTC. Translating it yields CASSETGGRKNIQYF.

V and J are TRBV5-7 and TRBJ2-2, with TRBD2 matching 11 bases. Being an ORF, TRBV5-7 has a function that is uncertain. The CDR3 sequence is 16 residues long. The V segment lost 0 bases and the J segment 5 bases; nucleotides outside the gene matches: 3. In DNA form, the CDR3 reads TGTGCCAGCAGCTTGGTCCGACTAGCGGGGACCGGGGAGCTGTTTTTT. Its translation is CASSLVRLAGTGELFF.

The CDR3 coding sequence is TGTGCCAGCACCCTCAGGGTAGGAACCGGGGAGCTGTTTTTT. Amino acids: CASTLRVGTGELFF. V is TRBV6-6 and J is TRBJ2-2, with D perhaps TRBD1 (5 bases). There are 14 residues in the CDR3. Trimming cost V 7 bases and J 5 bases, with 14 bases left between them. The germline gives CDR1 MNHNY, CDR2 SVGAGI (reference sequence).

V is TRBV11-2 and J is TRBJ2-2; D ambiguous. The CDR3 extends over 11 amino acids. The germline V and J ends were trimmed by 2 bases and 8 bases, with 3 bases remaining between them. Per the germline V gene, CDR1 is SGHAT and CDR2 is FQNNGV. CDR3 sequence (DNA): TGTGCCAGCAGCTTAAGAGGGGAGCTGTTTTTT. Translation gives CASSLRGELFF.

This rearrangement joins TRBV19 to TRBJ2-5, with D possibly being TRBD1 or TRBD2 (5 bases each). V was shortened by 4 bases and J by 1 base, with 16 bases between the two germline ends. The CDR3 totals 16 residues. Germline V gene lookup returns CDR1 LNHDA and CDR2 SQIVND (reference sequence). The DNA of the CDR3 is TGTGCCAGTAGTAGGGTAGTAGGGACCTTCCAAGAGACCCAGTACTTC. This encodes CASSRVVGTFQETQYF.

The gene calls are TRBV18 and TRBJ2-4; no clear D. From germline, CDR1 is KGHSH and CDR2 LQKENI. Trimming stripped 3 bases from V and 6 bases from J, with 12 bases between. The CDR3 contains 14 residues. The CDR3 DNA is TGTGCCAGCTCACCTTTCTCGTCCCCAAACATTCAGTACTTC. Protein product: CASSPFSSPNIQYF. The full variable domain, its missing parts supplied by reference TRBV18 and TRBJ2-4, is NAGVMQNPRHLVRRRGQEARLRCSPMKGHSHVYWYRQLPEEGLKFMVYLQKENIIDESGMPKERFSAEFPKEGPSILRIQQVVRGDSAAYFCASSPFSSPNIQYFGAGTRLSVL.

For this clone: Other DNA sequences in the same sample also yield this CDR3. The chain combines TRBV7-2 with TRBJ2-3; D remains unclear. The V end was cut by 2 bases, the J end by 1 base, with 4 bases between. The CDR3 consists of 13 residues. Germline CDR1 SGHTA, CDR2 FQGNSA. CDR3 sequence reads: CASSLQGTDTQYF. The CDR3 region has the DNA TGTGCCAGCAGCTTACAGGGCACAGATACGCAGTATTTT.

The chain has TRBV7-9 and TRBJ1-3; D not certain. From germline, CDR1 is SEHNR and CDR2 FQNEAQ (reference sequence). Trimming stripped 1 base from V and 8 bases from J, with 9 bases between. The CDR3 spans 13 residues. CDR3 bases: TGTGCCAGCAGCTTAGATCCCGGAGACACCATATATTTT. As protein: CASSLDPGDTIYF.

This rearrangement joins TRBV11-3 to TRBJ1-1; D is ambiguous. V lost 4 bases and J 5 bases, leaving 11 bases between the germline ends. Germline CDR1 and CDR2: SGHNT and YENEEA. CDR3 length: 13 amino acids. The CDR3 protein is CASSSGAETEAFF. In DNA, the CDR3 is TGTGCCAGCAGCTCAGGTGCGGAGACTGAAGCTTTCTTT.

The chain employs TRBV7-9 and TRBJ2-3; D unclear. Germline CDR1 and CDR2: SEHNR and FQNEAQ (reference sequence). Trimming removed 5 bases from V and 6 bases from J, with 18 bases in between. This CDR3 region has 15 residues. CDR3 sequence reads: CASSPPLAQADTQYF. CDR3 DNA: TGTGCCAGCAGCCCCCCGCTGGCTCAGGCGGATACGCAGTATTTT. The entire variable domain, with the rest obtained from reference TRBV7-9 and TRBJ2-3, is as follows: DTGVSQNPRHKITKRGQNVTFRCDPISEHNRLYWYRQTLGQGPEFLTYFQNEAQLEKSRLLSDRFSAERPKGSFSTLEIQRTEQGDSAMYLCASSPPLAQADTQYFGPGTRLTVL.

V and J are TRBV11-2 and TRBJ2-1; D might be TRBD1 (5 bases). With 5 bases removed from V and 0 bases from J, the gap between germline ends came to 8 bases. CDR1 and CDR2 from the germline V gene are SGHAT and FQNNGV. CDR3 size: 14 residues. The CDR3 DNA reads as TGTGCCAGCAGCCGTGACAGCTCCTACAATGAGCAGTTCTTC. Translation: CASSRDSSYNEQFF.

The genes are TRBV19 and TRBJ2-1; 9 nucleotides line up with TRBD1. The J segment lost 5 bases and the V segment lost 5 bases, leaving 7 bases of the junction unmatched. This CDR3 comprises 15 residues. Looked up from germline, CDR1 is LNHDA and CDR2 is SQIVND (reference sequence). The CDR3 region has the DNA TGTGCCAGTAGTCCCACAGGGGGCAGCCACAATGAGCAGTTCTTC. Protein sequence: CASSPTGGSHNEQFF.

This chain connects TRBV6-5 to TRBJ1-3; unclear D gene. Germline V CDR1 and CDR2: MNHEY, SVGAGI. CDR3 size: 14 residues. V was trimmed by 3 bases and J by 1 base, leaving 7 bases between them. As DNA, the CDR3 is TGTGCCAGCAGTTATGGCTTTTCTGGAAACACCATATATTTT. Encoded protein: CASSYGFSGNTIYF.

The chain joins TRBV7-2 to TRBJ2-1; D call uncertain. The CDR3 loop spans 12 amino acids. The V end lost 1 base, the J end lost 8 bases, and 6 bases lay between the germline ends. Looked up from germline, CDR1 is SGHTA and CDR2 is FQGNSA. As DNA, the CDR3 is TGTGCCAGCAGCTTAGTTTGGGATGAGCAGTTCTTC. Translation gives CASSLVWDEQFF.

This chain connects TRBV11-2 to TRBJ2-1, with D possibly matching TRBD1 (6 bases). With 5 bases removed from V and 8 bases from J, the gap between germline ends came to 13 bases. The CDR3 runs 13 residues. The germline V gene encodes CDR1 SGHAT and CDR2 FQNNGV. CDR3 coding DNA: TGTGCCAGCAGCCGCAGGGGTCGAGATGAGCAGTTCTTC. As protein: CASSRRGRDEQFF.

The V gene is TRBV18, the J gene TRBJ2-7, with D possibly TRBD1 on 6 matching bases. The length of the CDR3 is 16 residues. The V and J ends lost 3 bases and 0 bases respectively, with 15 bases between them. The germline V gene encodes CDR1 KGHSH and CDR2 LQKENI. The CDR3 DNA sequence: TGTGCCAGCTCACCCTCGGACAGTTCAAGCTCCTACGAGCAGTACTTC. Protein: CASSPSDSSSSYEQYF.

The V call is TRBV6-4, the J call TRBJ2-3; D uncertain. Trimming removed 0 bases from V and 8 bases from J, with 9 bases in between. Germline V gives CDR1 MRHNA, CDR2 SNTAGT. This CDR3 region has 13 residues. CDR3 sequence reads: CASSDSPLGTQYF. The CDR3 DNA is TGTGCCAGCAGTGACTCCCCCCTTGGTACGCAGTATTTT.

This chain links TRBV5-6 with TRBJ1-5; D ambiguous. Germline CDR1 is SGHDT and CDR2 is YYEEEE. V was pared by 4 bases and J by 7 bases, with 9 bases between. This CDR3 contains 12 residues. As DNA, the CDR3 is TGTGCCAGCAGCGGGTTGGGGCAGCCCCAGCATTTT. Translation: CASSGLGQPQHF.

The rearrangement uses TRBV18 and TRBJ2-7, with D possibly matching TRBD1 (5 bases). Per germline, CDR1 KGHSH and CDR2 LQKENI. The CDR3 is 12 residues long. V gave up 5 bases and J gave up 3 bases, with 8 bases separating them. CDR3 amino acids: CASSGQGYEQYF. CDR3 in DNA: TGTGCCAGCTCAGGTCAGGGCTACGAGCAGTACTTC.